The 10 T cell receptor beta chains below come from one sample, sequenced in a study of blood T cell repertoires in COVID-19 (TCRdb year 2020). Libraries were made using the immunoSEQ multiplex PCR assay. TCRdb holds this immuneACCESS table with in-frame rearrangements only. Some clones are missing; in checked studies, unresolved V genes explain under half, and the rest has no known cause. The sample profile shows approximately 68,000 clones; around 83% of them were found once. The top ten hold around 6% of the sample. Sample: peripheral blood. The receptors stem from a woman between 55 and 75 years old with acute or convalescent COVID-19.

This clone was seen only a few times. The CDR3 DNA follows: TGTGCCAGCACAGACTCTGGGGCCAACGTCCTGACTTTC. This sequence encodes CASTDSGANVLTF. The chain joins TRBV3-1 (or the pseudogene TRBV3-2) to TRBJ2-6; D gene ambiguous. Germline values: CDR1 LGHDT, CDR2 YNNKEL (reference sequence). V was cut by 7 bases and J by 0 bases, with 4 bases left in between. The CDR3 has 13 amino acids.

In this sample, this clone turned up once. The chain recombines TRBV10-2 with TRBJ1-1; no clear D gene. In germline, CDR1 is WSHSY, CDR2 SAAADI. V lost 8 bases, J lost 7 bases, and 20 bases lay in between. The CDR3 has 14 residues. The CDR3 loop is CASSGRSSWDEAFF. The CDR3 coding sequence is TGCGCCAGCTCGGGGAGATCGAGTTGGGATGAAGCTTTCTTT.

This chain uses TRBV25-1 with TRBJ2-7, with D tentatively TRBD1 (6 bases). The CDR3 is 13 residues long. Germline V gene data show CDR1 as MGHDK and CDR2 as SYGVNS. V lost 6 bases to trimming and J lost 6 bases, with 15 bases between them. CDR3 protein: CASRRDNPGEQYF. CDR3 in DNA: TGTGCCAGCAGGAGGGACAACCCGGGCGAGCAGTACTTC.

J is TRBJ1-5 and V is TRBV5-1; 10 bases fit TRBD1. Per the germline V gene, CDR1 is SGHRS and CDR2 is YFSETQ. This CDR3 contains 14 residues. J was trimmed by 9 bases and V by 3 bases; bases with no gene match: 6. DNA for the CDR3: TGCGCCAGCAGCTATGGGACAGGGGTAGGGCCCCAGCATTTT. Translating gives CASSYGTGVGPQHF. Full variable domain (outside the CDR3, taken from reference TRBV5-1 and TRBJ1-5): KAGVTQTPRYLIKTRGQQVTLSCSPISGHRSVSWYQQTPGQGLQFLFEYFSETQRNKGNFPGRFSGRQFSNSRSEMNVSTLELGDSALYLCASSYGTGVGPQHFGDGTRLSIL.

This rearrangement joins TRBV5-1 to TRBJ1-6, with 12 bases that match TRBD1. From germline, CDR1 is SGHRS and CDR2 YFSETQ. The CDR3 covers 19 residues. Germline trimming cut 7 bases from V and 0 bases from J; bases unmatched to any gene: 11. For the CDR3, the DNA is TGCGCCAGCGGTCCGGGACAGGGGGCTATCTTCTCCTATAATTCACCCCTCCACTTT. It encodes CASGPGQGAIFSYNSPLHF.

The V gene is TRBV9, the J gene TRBJ2-3; D gene uncertain. The CDR3 contains 12 residues. V was clipped by 4 bases and J by 3 bases, with 6 bases between them. The V gene's germline CDR1 is SGDLS and CDR2 YYNGEE. The CDR3 DNA reads TGTGCCAGCAGCCCGACTACAGATACGCAGTATTTT. Encoded protein: CASSPTTDTQYF.

This clone is a singleton in its sample. The chain has TRBV6-6 and TRBJ2-5; D not resolved. The CDR3 totals 14 residues. In germline, CDR1 is MNHNY, CDR2 SVGAGI (reference sequence). The V end was cut by 2 bases, the J end by 4 bases, with 11 bases between. The CDR3 region has the DNA TGTGCCAGCAGTTACCCCGGCCTAGGAGAGACCCAGTACTTC. Translated: CASSYPGLGETQYF.

This rearrangement joins TRBV28 to TRBJ2-3; weak D call: TRBD2 (7 bases). The V end was cut by 10 bases, the J end by 5 bases, with 22 bases between. Germline loops: CDR1 MDHEN, CDR2 SYDVKM. This CDR3 has 15 residues. This CDR3 reads CATSDRGRGLDTQYF. Here the CDR3 DNA reads TGTGCCACCTCCGACCGGGGGCGGGGGTTAGATACGCAGTATTTT.

V and J are TRBV18 and TRBJ2-6; 11 positions agree with TRBD1. CDR3 size: 18 residues. Germline-derived CDR1 and CDR2 are KGHSH and LQKENI. Trimming removed 2 bases from V and 2 bases from J; junction bases left unmatched: 5. The CDR3 spells CASSPLGTGGTGANVLTF. The CDR3 coding sequence is TGTGCCAGCTCACCATTAGGGACAGGGGGAACTGGGGCCAACGTCCTGACTTTC.

This clone was seen once. V usage is TRBV6-5 and J usage is TRBJ1-4, with 7 positions matching TRBD1. The CDR3 consists of 15 residues. Germline assignment: CDR1 MNHEY and CDR2 SVGAGI. The ends lost 5 bases at V and 3 bases at J; junction bases unmatched: 6. The chain's CDR3 is CASSLSTGSNEKLFF. CDR3 nucleotide sequence: TGTGCCAGCAGTCTGTCGACAGGGTCTAATGAAAAACTGTTTTTT.